Judged by abundance, the clone carrying this T cell receptor (beta chain) is medium-sized. The antigen is undetermined. This sample is part of a study of graft-versus-host responses after intestinal transplantation. About the study: Anti-thymocyte globulin induction preceded roughly 3 years of tacrolimus and steroid maintenance in all recipients. Study-wide results and limits: The study found high graft-versus-host to host-versus-graft clonal ratios in allografts of patients with graft-donor T cell macrochimerism. Peak circulating GvH clone levels tracked with early post-transplant HvG declines. Among recipient marrow samples, GvH clones were found; some appeared first in ileum or blood.

CDR3 length: 16 amino acids. The germline V gene has CDR1 SGHTA and CDR2 FQGNSA. V shed 2 bases, J shed 6 bases, and the junction held 8 bases outside the gene matches. The protocol was immunoSEQ multiplex PCR, while the TCRdb copy is restricted to in-frame clones and leaves out a portion. Of some 38,000 clones in the sample, 93% were seen once. The TCR was taken from a human donor who was the organ donor for an intestinal transplant. This chain uses TRBV7-2 with TRBJ2-3, with TRBD2 matching over 10 bases. The sequenced sample was unstimulated CD8+ T cells sorted from spleen or lymph node cells, obtained before transplant. The chain's CDR3 is CASSLRGTSDKDTQYF. DNA for the CDR3: TGTGCCAGCAGCTTAAGGGGGACTAGCGACAAGGATACGCAGTATTTT.